The clone carrying this T cell receptor (beta chain) showed up many times. TCRdb reprocessed the 5' RACE reads via MiXCR and lists one record per CDR3 protein. Among 150,000 or so distinct CDR3 sequences listed, 3% to 4.5% were seen once. The data were obtained in a study of identical twins. The J segment lost 10 bases and the V segment lost 4 bases, leaving 5 bases of the junction unmatched. This CDR3 spans 13 amino acids. Germline CDR1 and CDR2: SQVTM and ANQGSEA. The chain is built from TRBV29-1 and TRBJ2-1; 12 bases align to TRBD2. The TCR was taken from a man between 18 and 35 years old in good health. Sequenced material: memory T cells sorted from blood. The CDR3 loop is CSVARLAGEEQFF. The CDR3 DNA is TGCAGCGTTGCCCGACTAGCGGGAGAGGAGCAGTTCTTC.